This TCR beta chain was sequenced in a study of siplizumab effects on memory and regulatory T cells. Study-level points and caveats: To unstimulated subsets, only a minor fraction of alloreactive clones could be mapped. Proliferating Tregs in siplizumab cultures were never verified as suppressive. It seemed that naive T cells were more diverse than memory cells and were major contributors to the alloresponse.

In regard to this clone: Its specificity is unknown.

The table came from immunoSEQ multiplex PCR; TCRdb's copy has only in-frame clones and leaves some out. The table includes over 65,000 clones, around 93% detected once. Sequencing was done on a sample of CD8+ T cells sorted from blood. The sequence was collected from a human donor in good health.

CDR3 sequence reads: CASRPLAGPGGNQPQHF. The CDR3 DNA sequence: TGTGCCAGCAGACCATTGGCAGGGCCTGGGGGCAATCAGCCCCAGCATTTT. The rearrangement joins TRBV27 to TRBJ1-5, with a tentative D call TRBD1 (5 bases). Trimming took 6 bases from V and 2 from J, leaving 20 bases between them. The CDR3 totals 17 residues. Germline V gene data show CDR1 as MNHEY and CDR2 as SMNVEV (reference sequence).